This entry lists 21 T cell receptor beta chains sequenced from one sample in a study of blood T cell repertoires in COVID-19 (dated by TCRdb to 2018 to 2020). Libraries were constructed by the immunoSEQ multiplex PCR assay. TCRdb's version of the immuneACCESS table is confined to in-frame rearrangements and falls short of the full clone set. An unresolved V gene accounts for under half of the shortfall where checked; the remainder is of unknown origin. The table for this sample lists about 250,000 clones; roughly 89% of them were counted only once. The top ten clonotypes cover around 4% of the sample. Material: PBMCs or T cells enriched from blood (not recorded which). These receptors originate from a woman younger than 45 with acute COVID-19.

This chain connects TRBV7-8 to TRBJ2-1; the D is unclear. This CDR3 spans 15 amino acids. Germline CDR1 reads SGHVS; CDR2 reads FQNEAQ. With 2 bases removed from V and 3 bases from J, the gap between germline ends came to 11 bases. CDR3 in DNA: TGTGCCAGCAGCTTACAACCCGCCAGCTACAATGAGCAGTTCTTC. Amino acid sequence: CASSLQPASYNEQFF.

This clone was observed many times. This chain connects TRBV6-4 to TRBJ2-2; 11 bases are shared with TRBD2. The CDR3 consists of 16 residues. Trimming removed 10 bases from V and 2 bases from J; junction bases left unmatched: 9. The germline gives CDR1 MRHNA, CDR2 SNTAGT. CDR3 coding DNA: TGTGCCACCGCACCGACTAGCGGGGACAACACCGGGGAGCTGTTTTTT. Translation gives CATAPTSGDNTGELFF.

This chain connects TRBV21-1 to TRBJ1-6. TRBV21-1 is shown as a pseudogene. This CDR3 is 14 amino acids long. CDR3 nucleotide sequence: TGTGCCAGCAGCAAAGTAAGGGAGCGGTCACCCCTCCACTTT. This gives the protein CASSKVRERSPLHF.

Remarks on this clone: Other nucleotide sequences from this sample produce the same CDR3. The chain has TRBV9 and TRBJ1-1; D is ambiguous. The V end lost 4 bases, the J end lost 3 bases, and 10 bases lay between the germline ends. Germline V gene lookup returns CDR1 SGDLS and CDR2 YYNGEE. The CDR3 is made up of 13 amino acids. This CDR3 is CASSPRRDTEAFF. CDR3 nucleotide sequence: TGTGCCAGCAGCCCTCGGAGGGACACTGAAGCTTTCTTT.

This clone has only a few counts. The chain is built from TRBV7-8 and TRBJ2-4, with 9 bases fitting TRBD1. The CDR3 has 18 amino acids. The germline V gene encodes CDR1 SGHVS and CDR2 FQNEAQ. The V and J ends lost 3 bases and 0 bases, in that order; junction bases with no gene match: 9. In nucleotides, the CDR3 is TGTGCCAGCAGCTTCCGGGACAGGGCCGACTCAGCCAAAAACATTCAGTACTTC. It translates to CASSFRDRADSAKNIQYF. Together with reference TRBV7-8 and TRBJ2-4, the CDR3 gives the full variable domain: GAGVSQSPRYKVAKRGQDVALRCDPISGHVSLFWYQQALGQGPEFLTYFQNEAQLDKSGLPSDRFFAERPEGSVSTLKIQRTQQEDSAVYLCASSFRDRADSAKNIQYFGAGTRLSVL.

This clone was detected only a few times. The J gene is TRBJ2-7, the V gene TRBV3-1 (or the pseudogene TRBV3-2); TRBD1 aligns across 8 bases. Germline lookup yields CDR1 LGHDT and CDR2 YNNKEL (reference sequence). The CDR3 length is 15 residues. Trimming removed 4 bases from V and 7 bases from J; junction bases left unmatched: 12. In DNA, the CDR3 is TGTGCCAGCAGCCCCCCGGGACAGGCAAGAGTTGAGCAGTACTTC. Translating gives CASSPPGQARVEQYF.

V and J are TRBV7-6 and TRBJ2-7; a possible D gene is TRBD2 (6 bases). Germline V lookup: CDR1 SGHVS, CDR2 FNYEAQ. CDR3 size: 13 residues. Deletions cut 1 base from V and 6 bases from J, with 10 bases between. The CDR3 sequence: CASSLGRGFEQYF. The CDR3 coding sequence is TGTGCCAGCAGCTTAGGGAGGGGATTCGAGCAGTACTTC. Full variable domain (outside the CDR3, taken from reference TRBV7-6 and TRBJ2-7): GAGVSQSPRYKVTKRGQDVALRCDPISGHVSLYWYRQALGQGPEFLTYFNYEAQQDKSGLPNDRFSAERPEGSISTLTIQRTEQRDSAMYRCASSLGRGFEQYFGPGTRLTVT.

The chain has TRBV4-1 and TRBJ1-1; 10 positions agree with TRBD1. CDR3 size: 17 residues. With V trimmed by 2 bases and J by 1 base, 7 bases remained unmatched. Germline V gene lookup returns CDR1 MGHRA and CDR2 YSYEKL. The DNA of the CDR3 is TGCGCCAGCAGCCAAACCCGGGACAGGGGTTCGAACACTGAAGCTTTCTTT. It yields the protein CASSQTRDRGSNTEAFF.

This chain links TRBV29-1 with TRBJ1-1, with a possible D match to TRBD1 (6 bases). Trimming removed 6 bases at V and 1 base at J, with 12 bases between. This CDR3 has 13 amino acids. Germline V gives CDR1 SQVTM, CDR2 ANQGSEA. The CDR3 nucleotides read TGCAGCGTCGGACAGACTCCGAACACTGAAGCTTTCTTT. It yields the protein CSVGQTPNTEAFF. Full variable domain (remainder filled in from reference TRBV29-1 and TRBJ1-1): SAVISQKPSRDICQRGTSLTIQCQVDSQVTMMFWYRQQPGQSLTLIATANQGSEATYESGFVIDKFPISRPNLTFSTLTVSNMSPEDSSIYLCSVGQTPNTEAFFGQGTRLTVV.

V gene TRBV14 combines with J gene TRBJ2-3, with TRBD1 matching over 10 bases. From germline, CDR1 is SGHDN and CDR2 FVKESK. The V and J ends lost 4 bases and 5 bases, in that order; junction bases with no gene match: 3. The CDR3 spans 14 residues. CDR3 protein: CASSRDRGLDTQYF. The CDR3 DNA sequence: TGTGCCAGCAGCCGGGACAGGGGTCTAGATACGCAGTATTTT.

CDR3 DNA sequence: TGTGCCAGCAGCTCCGGACAGGTCCCCCCTCGTGGCTACACCTTC. Translating gives CASSSGQVPPRGYTF. The rearrangement links TRBV5-6 to TRBJ1-2; 7 bases agree with TRBD1. CDR3 size: 15 residues. Germline V CDR1 and CDR2: SGHDT, YYEEEE. The trim removed 3 bases at V and 7 bases at J, leaving 12 bases unmatched.

The chain couples TRBV30 to TRBJ2-2; D perhaps matches TRBD2 (5 bases). The germline CDR1 and CDR2 sequences are GTSNPN and SVGIG (reference sequence). Trimming left V 3 bases short and J 3 bases short, with 11 bases between. The CDR3 spans 14 residues. CDR3 region: CAWRRGGDTGELFF. CDR3 DNA sequence: TGTGCCTGGAGACGGGGTGGGGACACCGGGGAGCTGTTTTTT.

The chain couples TRBV4-1 to TRBJ1-5; D might be TRBD1 (5 bases). Germline CDR1 reads MGHRA; CDR2 reads YSYEKL. CDR3 length: 15 residues. V lost 0 bases and J 2 bases, leaving 8 bases between the germline ends. The CDR3, as DNA: TGCGCCAGCAGCCAAGATAGCAGGGGCAATCAGCCCCAGCATTTT. Its protein product is CASSQDSRGNQPQHF.

The rearrangement links TRBV6-5 to TRBJ1-2; possibly TRBD1 for D (5 bases). Looked up from germline, CDR1 is MNHEY and CDR2 is SVGAGI. The V gene lost 7 bases and the J gene lost 3 bases, with 12 bases spanning the gap. The CDR3 is made up of 13 amino acids. The CDR3 sequence: CASTQWGDYGYTF. The CDR3 DNA sequence: TGTGCCAGCACCCAGTGGGGGGACTATGGCTACACCTTC.

This rearrangement joins TRBV27 to TRBJ2-2; D is possibly TRBD1 (5 bases). This CDR3 spans 13 amino acids. CDR1 is MNHEY and CDR2 is SMNVEV in the germline V gene (reference sequence). Trimming cost V 10 bases and J 2 bases, with 11 bases left between them. The CDR3 bases are TGTGCCACCGCTCAGGGAAACACCGGGGAGCTGTTTTTT. Its translation is CATAQGNTGELFF.

The chain links TRBV3-1 (or the pseudogene TRBV3-2) to TRBJ2-3, with TRBD1 identical over 8 bases. The CDR3 extends over 13 amino acids. CDR1 and CDR2 (germline): LGHDT, YNNKEL (reference sequence). V dropped 6 bases and J dropped 8; count of bases not matched to a gene: 7. The CDR3 loop is CASSGATGGTQYF. The CDR3 coding sequence is TGTGCCAGCAGTGGGGCTACAGGGGGTACGCAGTATTTT.

The chain employs TRBV28 and TRBJ2-7, with 7 nucleotides matching TRBD1. The germline V gene has CDR1 MDHEN and CDR2 SYDVKM. The CDR3 consists of 13 residues. Losses at the gene ends were 6 bases for V and 4 bases for J; bases not matched to a gene: 6. The CDR3 region has the DNA TGTGCCAGCAGGCTAACAGGGGATTACGAGCAGTACTTC. Translation gives CASRLTGDYEQYF.

The rearrangement links TRBV5-1 to TRBJ2-3; possible D gene TRBD2, 5 bases. There are 16 residues in the CDR3. The germline gives CDR1 SGHRS, CDR2 YFSETQ. Trimming stripped 2 bases from V and 6 bases from J, with 19 bases between. The CDR3 protein is CASSFGSDPRRDTQYF. The CDR3 DNA reads as TGCGCCAGCAGCTTTGGTTCGGATCCGAGGAGGGATACGCAGTATTTT.

V gene TRBV6-6 combines with J gene TRBJ1-4; 10 positions agree with TRBD1. The CDR3 is 14 residues long. V trimming: 4 bases; J trimming: 7 bases; junction bases outside the gene matches: 3. Germline V CDR1 and CDR2: MNHNY, SVGAGI (reference sequence). The CDR3 loop reads CASSLDRGVEKLFF. CDR3 coding DNA: TGTGCCAGCAGTTTGGACAGGGGGGTTGAAAAACTGTTTTTT.

V and J are TRBV4-1 and TRBJ1-4; D unclear. In germline, CDR1 is MGHRA, CDR2 YSYEKL. CDR3 length equals 16 residues. Deletions cut 0 bases from V and 3 bases from J, with 11 bases between. The CDR3 DNA sequence: TGCGCCAGCAGCCAAGATTTGGCAGGCTCTAATGAAAAACTGTTTTTT. This encodes CASSQDLAGSNEKLFF.

The rearrangement uses TRBV2 and TRBJ1-5; D is unresolved. V shed 4 bases and J shed 0 bases, with 7 bases lying between them. This CDR3 is 14 amino acids long. Per germline, CDR1 SNHLY and CDR2 FYNNEI. CDR3 amino acids: CASSGRYSNQPQHF. In nucleotides, the CDR3 is TGTGCCAGCAGTGGCAGGTATAGCAATCAGCCCCAGCATTTT.